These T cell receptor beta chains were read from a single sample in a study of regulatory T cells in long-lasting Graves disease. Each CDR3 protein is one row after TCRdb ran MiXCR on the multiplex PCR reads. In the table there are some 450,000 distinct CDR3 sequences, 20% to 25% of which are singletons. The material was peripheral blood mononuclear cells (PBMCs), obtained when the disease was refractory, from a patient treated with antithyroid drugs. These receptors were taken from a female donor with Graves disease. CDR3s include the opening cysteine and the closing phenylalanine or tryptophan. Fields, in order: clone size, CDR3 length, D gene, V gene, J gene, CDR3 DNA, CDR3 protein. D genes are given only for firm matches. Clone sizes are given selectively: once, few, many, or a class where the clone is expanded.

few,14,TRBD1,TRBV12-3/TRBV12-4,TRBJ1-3,TGTGCCAGCAGGTCGACAGGGAATGGAAACACCATATATTTT,CASRSTGNGNTIYF
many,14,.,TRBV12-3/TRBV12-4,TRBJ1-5,TGTGCCAGCAGTTTAGTGGGGAAGAGTCAGCCCCAGCATTTT,CASSLVGKSQPQHF
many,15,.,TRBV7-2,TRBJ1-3,TGTGCCAGCAGCTTAGCGGGGGGCACTGGAAACACCATATATTTT,CASSLAGGTGNTIYF
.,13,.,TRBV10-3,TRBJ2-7,TGTGCCATCAGCCCAGCCTTAAATTACGAGCAGTACTTC,CAISPALNYEQYF
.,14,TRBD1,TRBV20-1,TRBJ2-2,TGCAGTGCCCCCCGGCAGGGGGACACCGGGGAGCTGTTTTTT,CSAPRQGDTGELFF
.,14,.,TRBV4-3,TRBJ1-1,TGCGCCAGCAGCCGAACGACAGTGAACACTGAAGCTTTCTTT,CASSRTTVNTEAFF
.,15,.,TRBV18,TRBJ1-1,TGTGCCAGCTCACCGTACCCGGGGGACCATCCTGAAGCTTTCTTT,CASSPYPGDHPEAFF
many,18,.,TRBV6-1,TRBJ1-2,TGTGCCAGCAGCCGCACCTGGGAGTTACTGACGAAGAACTATGGCTACACCTTC,CASSRTWELLTKNYGYTF
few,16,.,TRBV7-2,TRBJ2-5,TGTGCCAGCAGCTGGTCCAGCGGCCGGATCCAAGAGACCCAGTACTTC,CASSWSSGRIQETQYF
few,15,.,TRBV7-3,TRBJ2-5,TGTGCCAGCAGCCCCGCCGGGGCAGGTGGAGAGACCCAGTACTTC,CASSPAGAGGETQYF
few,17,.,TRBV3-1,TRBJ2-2,TGTGCCAGCAGCCAAGATCTGGGGGGCCCTAACACCGGGGAGCTGTTTTTT,CASSQDLGGPNTGELFF
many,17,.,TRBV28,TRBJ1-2,TGTGCCAGCTCCCAGTTGGGGCCGGGGAATACAGGCTATGGCTACACCTTC,CASSQLGPGNTGYGYTF